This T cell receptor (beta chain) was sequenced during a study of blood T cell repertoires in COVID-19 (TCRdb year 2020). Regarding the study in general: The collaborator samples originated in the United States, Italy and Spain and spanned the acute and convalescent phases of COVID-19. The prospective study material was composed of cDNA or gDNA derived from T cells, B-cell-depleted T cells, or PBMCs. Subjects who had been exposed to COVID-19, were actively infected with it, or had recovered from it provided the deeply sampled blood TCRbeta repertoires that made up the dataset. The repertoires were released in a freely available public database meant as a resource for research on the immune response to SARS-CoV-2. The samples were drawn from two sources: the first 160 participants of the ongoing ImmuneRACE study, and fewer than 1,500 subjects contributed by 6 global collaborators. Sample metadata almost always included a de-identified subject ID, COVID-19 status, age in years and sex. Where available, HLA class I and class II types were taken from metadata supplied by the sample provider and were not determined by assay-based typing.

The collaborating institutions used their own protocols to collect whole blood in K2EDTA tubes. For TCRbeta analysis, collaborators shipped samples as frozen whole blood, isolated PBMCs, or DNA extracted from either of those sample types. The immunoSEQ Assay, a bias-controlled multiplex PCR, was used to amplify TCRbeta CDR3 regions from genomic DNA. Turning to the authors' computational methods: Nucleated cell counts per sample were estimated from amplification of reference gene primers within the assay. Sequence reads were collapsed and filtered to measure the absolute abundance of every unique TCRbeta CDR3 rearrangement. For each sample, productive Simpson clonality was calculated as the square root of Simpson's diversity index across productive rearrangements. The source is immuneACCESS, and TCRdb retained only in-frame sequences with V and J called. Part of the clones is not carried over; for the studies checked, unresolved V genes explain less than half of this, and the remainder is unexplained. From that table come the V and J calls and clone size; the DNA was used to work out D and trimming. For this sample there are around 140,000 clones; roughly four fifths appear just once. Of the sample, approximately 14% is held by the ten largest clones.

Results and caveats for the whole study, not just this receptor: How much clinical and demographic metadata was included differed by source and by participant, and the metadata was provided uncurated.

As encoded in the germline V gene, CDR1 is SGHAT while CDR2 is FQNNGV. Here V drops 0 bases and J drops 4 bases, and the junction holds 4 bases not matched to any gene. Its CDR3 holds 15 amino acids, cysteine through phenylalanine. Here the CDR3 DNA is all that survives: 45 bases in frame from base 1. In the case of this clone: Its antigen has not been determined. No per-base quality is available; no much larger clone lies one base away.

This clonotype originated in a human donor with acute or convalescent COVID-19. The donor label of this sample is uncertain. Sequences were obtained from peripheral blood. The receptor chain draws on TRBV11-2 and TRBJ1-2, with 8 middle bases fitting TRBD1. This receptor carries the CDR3 CASSLEPGGTYGYTF. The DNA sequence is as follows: TGTGCCAGCAGCTTAGAGCCAGGGGGCACCTATGGCTACACCTTC.